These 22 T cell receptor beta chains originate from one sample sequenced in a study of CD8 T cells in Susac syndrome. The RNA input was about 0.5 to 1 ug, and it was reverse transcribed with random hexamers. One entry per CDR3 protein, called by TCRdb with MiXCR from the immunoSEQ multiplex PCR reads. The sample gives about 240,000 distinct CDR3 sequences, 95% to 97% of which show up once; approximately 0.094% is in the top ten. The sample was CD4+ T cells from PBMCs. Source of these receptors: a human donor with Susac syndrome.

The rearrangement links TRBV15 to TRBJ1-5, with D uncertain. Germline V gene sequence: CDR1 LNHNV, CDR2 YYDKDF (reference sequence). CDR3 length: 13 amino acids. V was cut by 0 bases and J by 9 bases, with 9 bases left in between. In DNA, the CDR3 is TGTGCCACCAGCAGAGATCCCGGTTGGCCCCAGCATTTT. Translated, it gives CATSRDPGWPQHF.

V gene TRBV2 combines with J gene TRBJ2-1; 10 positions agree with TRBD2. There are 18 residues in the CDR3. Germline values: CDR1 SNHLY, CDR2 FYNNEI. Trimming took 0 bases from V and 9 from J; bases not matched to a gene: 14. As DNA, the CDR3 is TGTGCCAGCAGTGAAGCGCTCGGCTCAAGCGGGAGGGGTGGTGAGCAGTTCTTC. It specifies CASSEALGSSGRGGEQFF. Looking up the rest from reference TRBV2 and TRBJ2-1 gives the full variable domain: EPEVTQTPSHQVTQMGQEVILRCVPISNHLYFYWYRQILGQKVEFLVSFYNNEISEKSEIFDDQFSVERPDGSNFTLKIRSTKLEDSAMYFCASSEALGSSGRGGEQFFGPGTRLTVL.

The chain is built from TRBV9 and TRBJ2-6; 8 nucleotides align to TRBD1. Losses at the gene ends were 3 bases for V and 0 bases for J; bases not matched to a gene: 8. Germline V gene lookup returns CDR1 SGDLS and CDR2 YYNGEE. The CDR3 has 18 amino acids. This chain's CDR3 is CASSAPGTGVSGANVLTF. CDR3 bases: TGTGCCAGCAGCGCACCCGGGACAGGTGTCTCTGGGGCCAACGTCCTGACTTTC. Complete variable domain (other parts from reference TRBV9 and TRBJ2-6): DSGVTQTPKHLITATGQRVTLRCSPRSGDLSVYWYQQSLDQGLQFLIQYYNGEERAKGNILERFSAQQFPDLHSELNLSSLELGDSALYFCASSAPGTGVSGANVLTFGAGSRLTVL.

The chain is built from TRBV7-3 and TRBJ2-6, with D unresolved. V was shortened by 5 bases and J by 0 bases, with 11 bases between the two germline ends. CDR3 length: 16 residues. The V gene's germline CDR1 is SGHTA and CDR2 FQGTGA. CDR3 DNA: TGTGCCAGCAGCCCGATAACCAGCTCTGGGGCCAACGTCCTGACTTTC. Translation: CASSPITSSGANVLTF.

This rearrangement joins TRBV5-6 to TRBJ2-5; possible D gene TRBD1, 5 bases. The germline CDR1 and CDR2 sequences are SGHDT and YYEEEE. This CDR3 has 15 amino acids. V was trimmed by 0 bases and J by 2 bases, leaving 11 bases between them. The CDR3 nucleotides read TGTGCCAGCAGCTTGGGGACGACAGTACAAGAGACCCAGTACTTC. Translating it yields CASSLGTTVQETQYF.

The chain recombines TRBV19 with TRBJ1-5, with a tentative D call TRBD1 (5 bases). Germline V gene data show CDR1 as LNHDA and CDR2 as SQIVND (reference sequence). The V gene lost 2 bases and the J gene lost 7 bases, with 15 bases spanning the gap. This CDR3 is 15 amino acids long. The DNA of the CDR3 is TGTGCCAGTAGTATAATTCCCAGGGATTGGCAGCCCCAGCATTTT. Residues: CASSIIPRDWQPQHF.

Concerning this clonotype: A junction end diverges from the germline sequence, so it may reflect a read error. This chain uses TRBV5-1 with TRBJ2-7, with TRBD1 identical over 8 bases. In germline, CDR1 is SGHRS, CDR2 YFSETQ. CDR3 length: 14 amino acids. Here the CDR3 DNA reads TGCGCCAGCACCTTGACAGGGGACTTAAACGAGCAGTACTTC. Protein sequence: CASTLTGDLNEQYF.

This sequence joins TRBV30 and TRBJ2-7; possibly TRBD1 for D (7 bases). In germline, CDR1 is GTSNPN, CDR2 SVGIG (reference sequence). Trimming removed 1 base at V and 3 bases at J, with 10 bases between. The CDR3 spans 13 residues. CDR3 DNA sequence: TGTGCCTGGAGTGGCCAGGGGGGCTACGAGCAGTACTTC. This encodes CAWSGQGGYEQYF. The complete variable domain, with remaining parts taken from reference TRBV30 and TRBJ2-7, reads SQTIHQWPATLVQPVGSPLSLECTVEGTSNPNLYWYRQAAGRGLQLLFYSVGIGQISSEVPQNLSASRPQDRQFILSSKKLLLSDSGFYLCAWSGQGGYEQYFGPGTRLTVT.

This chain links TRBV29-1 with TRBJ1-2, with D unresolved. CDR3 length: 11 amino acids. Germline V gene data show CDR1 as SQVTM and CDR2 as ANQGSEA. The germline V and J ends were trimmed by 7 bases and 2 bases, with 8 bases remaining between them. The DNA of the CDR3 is TGCAGCGATACAGAGAACTATGGCTACACCTTC. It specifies CSDTENYGYTF.

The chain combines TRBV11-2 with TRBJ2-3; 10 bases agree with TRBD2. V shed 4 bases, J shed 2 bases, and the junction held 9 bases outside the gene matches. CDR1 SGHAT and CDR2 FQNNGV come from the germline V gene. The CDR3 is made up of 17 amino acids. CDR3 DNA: TGTGCCAGCAGCTCCCCGGGGACTAGCGATAACACAGATACGCAGTATTTT. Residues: CASSSPGTSDNTDTQYF.

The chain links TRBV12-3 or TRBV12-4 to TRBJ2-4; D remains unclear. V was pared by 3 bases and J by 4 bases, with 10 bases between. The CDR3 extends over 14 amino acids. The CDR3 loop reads CASSLPGPKNIQYF. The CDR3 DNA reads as TGTGCCAGCAGTTTGCCGGGCCCGAAAAACATTCAGTACTTC.

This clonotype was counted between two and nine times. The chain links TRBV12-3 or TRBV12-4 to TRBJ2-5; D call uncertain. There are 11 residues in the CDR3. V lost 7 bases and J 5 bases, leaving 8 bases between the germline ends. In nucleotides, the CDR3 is TGTGCCAGCACTGAGAGGGAGACCCAGTACTTC. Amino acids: CASTERETQYF.

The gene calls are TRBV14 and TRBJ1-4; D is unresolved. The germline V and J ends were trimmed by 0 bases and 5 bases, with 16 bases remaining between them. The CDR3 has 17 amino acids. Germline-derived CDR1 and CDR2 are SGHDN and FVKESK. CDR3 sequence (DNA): TGTGCCAGCAGCCAAGAAACTTGGACGGAGGAAAATGAAAAACTGTTTTTT. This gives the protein CASSQETWTEENEKLFF.

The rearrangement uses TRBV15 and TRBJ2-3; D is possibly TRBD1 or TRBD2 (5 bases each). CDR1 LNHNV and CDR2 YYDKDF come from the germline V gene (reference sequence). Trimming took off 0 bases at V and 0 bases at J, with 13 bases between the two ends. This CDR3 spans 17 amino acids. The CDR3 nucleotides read TGTGCCACCAGCAGAGATGGGGGTGGGGCGAGCACAGATACGCAGTATTTT. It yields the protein CATSRDGGGASTDTQYF. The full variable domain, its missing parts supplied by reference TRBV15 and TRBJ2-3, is DAMVIQNPRYQVTQFGKPVTLSCSQTLNHNVMYWYQQKSSQAPKLLFHYYDKDFNNEADTPDNFQSRRPNTSFCFLDIRSPGLGDTAMYLCATSRDGGGASTDTQYFGPGTRLTVL.

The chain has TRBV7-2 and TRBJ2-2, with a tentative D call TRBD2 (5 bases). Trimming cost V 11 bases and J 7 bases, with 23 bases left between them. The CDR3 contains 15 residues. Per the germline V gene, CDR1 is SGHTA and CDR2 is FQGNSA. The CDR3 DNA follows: TGTGCCGCGGCCGGGATTTCCGGGAATTTCGGGGAGCTGTTTTTT. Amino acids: CAAAGISGNFGELFF.

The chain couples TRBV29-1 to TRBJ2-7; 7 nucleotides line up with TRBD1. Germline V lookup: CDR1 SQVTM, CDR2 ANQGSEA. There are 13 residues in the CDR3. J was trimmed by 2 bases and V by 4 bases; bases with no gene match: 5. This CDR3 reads CSVAMGQPYEQYF. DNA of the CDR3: TGCAGCGTTGCAATGGGACAGCCCTACGAGCAGTACTTC.

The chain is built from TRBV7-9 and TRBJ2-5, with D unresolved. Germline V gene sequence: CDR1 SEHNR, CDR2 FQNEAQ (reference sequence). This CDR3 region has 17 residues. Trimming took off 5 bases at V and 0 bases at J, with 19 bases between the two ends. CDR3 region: CASSLPTGRMYQETQYF. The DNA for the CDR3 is TGTGCCAGCAGCCTACCCACCGGACGGATGTACCAAGAGACCCAGTACTTC.

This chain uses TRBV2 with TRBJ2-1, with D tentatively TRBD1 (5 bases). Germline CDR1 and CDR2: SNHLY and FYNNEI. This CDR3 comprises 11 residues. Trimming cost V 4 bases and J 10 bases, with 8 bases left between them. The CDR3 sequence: CASSGRVEQFF. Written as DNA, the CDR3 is TGTGCCAGCAGTGGCAGGGTAGAGCAGTTCTTC.

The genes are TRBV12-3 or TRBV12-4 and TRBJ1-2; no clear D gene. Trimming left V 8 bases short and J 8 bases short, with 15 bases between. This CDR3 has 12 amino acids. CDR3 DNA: TGTGCCAGCTCCCGGCCACCCTGGGGCTACACCTTC. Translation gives CASSRPPWGYTF.

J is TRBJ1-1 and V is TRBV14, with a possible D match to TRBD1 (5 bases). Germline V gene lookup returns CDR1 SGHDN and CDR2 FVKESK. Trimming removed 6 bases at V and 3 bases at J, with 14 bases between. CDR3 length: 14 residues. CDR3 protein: CASSDGGWDTEAFF. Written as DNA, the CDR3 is TGTGCCAGCAGTGACGGGGGTTGGGACACTGAAGCTTTCTTT.

CDR3 residues: CASSRTRASGYTF. CDR3 in DNA: TGTGCCAGCAGCCGCACGCGGGCGTCCGGCTACACCTTC. The rearrangement joins TRBV6-6 to TRBJ1-2; D remains unclear. The CDR3 loop spans 13 amino acids. CDR1 and CDR2 (germline): MNHNY, SVGAGI (reference sequence). The germline V and J ends were trimmed by 6 bases and 8 bases, with 16 bases remaining between them.

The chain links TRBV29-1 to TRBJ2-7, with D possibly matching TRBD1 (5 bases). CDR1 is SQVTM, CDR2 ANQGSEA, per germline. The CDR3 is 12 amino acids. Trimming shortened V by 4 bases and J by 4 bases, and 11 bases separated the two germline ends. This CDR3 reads CSVARDRYEQYF. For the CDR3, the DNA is TGCAGCGTTGCCAGGGATCGGTACGAGCAGTACTTC.